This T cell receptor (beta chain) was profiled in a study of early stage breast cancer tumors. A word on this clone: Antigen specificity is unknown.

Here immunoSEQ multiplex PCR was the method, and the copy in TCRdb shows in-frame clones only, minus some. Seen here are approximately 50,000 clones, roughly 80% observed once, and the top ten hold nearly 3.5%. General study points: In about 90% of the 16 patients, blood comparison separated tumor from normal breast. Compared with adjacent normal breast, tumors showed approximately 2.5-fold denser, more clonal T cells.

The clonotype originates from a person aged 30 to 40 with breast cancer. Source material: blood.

CDR3 sequence (DNA): TGCGCCAGCAGCCAAGAAGCGGGCCCCAACTATGGCTACACCTTC. It codes for CASSQEAGPNYGYTF. The chain is built from TRBV4-1 and TRBJ1-2; D uncertain. Per the germline V gene, CDR1 is MGHRA and CDR2 is YSYEKL. CDR3 size: 15 residues. Trimming left V 0 bases short and J 2 bases short, with 10 bases between.